This T cell receptor beta chain was retrieved from a study of shared clonotypes between healthy human individuals. Study results and limitations: Researchers sampled blood only, noting tissue repertoires likely differ.

The protocol was immunoSEQ multiplex PCR, while the TCRdb copy is restricted to in-frame clones and leaves out a portion. This sample has around 440,000 clones, with approximately 80% found just once. The CDR3 covers 18 residues. Germline-derived CDR1 and CDR2 are SGHRS and YFSETQ. In regard to this clone: No antigen is known for it. A read error may be the cause here, since a much bigger clone is one base away.

Sequenced material: PBMCs. The sequence derives from a woman in her forties in good health. Some clones in this sample may be carry-over from other donors' samples. This rearrangement joins TRBV5-1 to TRBJ1-4; D perhaps matches TRBD1 (5 bases). CDR3 sequence: CASSLEGVRTATNEKPFF. In DNA, the CDR3 is TGCGCCAGCAGCTTGGAAGGGGTCAGGACCGCAACTAATGAAAAACCGTTTTTT.